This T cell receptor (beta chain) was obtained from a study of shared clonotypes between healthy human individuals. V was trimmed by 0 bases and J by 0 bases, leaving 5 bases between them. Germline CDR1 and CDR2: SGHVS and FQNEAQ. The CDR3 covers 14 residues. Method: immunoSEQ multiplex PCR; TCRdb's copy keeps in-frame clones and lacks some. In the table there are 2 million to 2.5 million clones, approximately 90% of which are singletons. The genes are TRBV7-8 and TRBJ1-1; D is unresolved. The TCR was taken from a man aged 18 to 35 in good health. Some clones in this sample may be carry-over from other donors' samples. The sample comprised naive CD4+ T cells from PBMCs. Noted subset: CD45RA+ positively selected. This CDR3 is CASSLALVNTEAFF. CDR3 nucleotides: TGTGCCAGCAGCTTAGCATTAGTGAACACTGAAGCTTTCTTT.